The table lists the clone carrying this TCR beta chain with many counts. Its cognate antigen is unknown. The germline V gene has CDR1 LNHNV and CDR2 YYDKDF (reference sequence). V was shortened by 6 bases and J by 3 bases, with 17 bases between the two germline ends. The CDR3 runs 15 residues. This sample stems from a study of blood T cells in healthy people across ages. Background on the study: About one barcoded beta molecule per two T cells was captured by template switching. General observations from the study: Higher diversity, along with more naive CD4+ cells, distinguished long-lived donors from aged donors. Investigators viewed diversity estimates from one million T cells as underestimates, the study reported.

Alongside a J-beta primer mix, a sample-barcoded 5' primer served in a second PCR lasting about 7 to 12 cycles. Each cDNA molecule, via a template-switch adaptor with 12 random nucleotides, was tagged. TCRdb reprocessed the 5' RACE reads with MiXCR, giving one entry per CDR3 protein. The sample has hundreds of thousands of distinct CDR3 sequences, around a quarter seen once; the top ten hold about 2.9%. The same specimen was also included in a second study, on T cells of mothers and their children.

The V gene is TRBV15, the J gene TRBJ2-5; possible D gene TRBD2, 6 bases. This sequence originates from a boy aged 5-17 years in good health. The sequenced sample was blood. The CDR3 spells CATRARDLRKETQYF. Here the CDR3 DNA reads TGTGCCACCAGAGCCCGGGACTTGCGCAAAGAGACCCAGTACTTC. The full variable domain, its missing parts supplied by reference TRBV15 and TRBJ2-5, is DAMVIQNPRYQVTQFGKPVTLSCSQTLNHNVMYWYQQKSSQAPKLLFHYYDKDFNNEADTPDNFQSRRPNTSFCFLDIRSPGLGDTAMYLCATRARDLRKETQYFGPGTRLLVL.